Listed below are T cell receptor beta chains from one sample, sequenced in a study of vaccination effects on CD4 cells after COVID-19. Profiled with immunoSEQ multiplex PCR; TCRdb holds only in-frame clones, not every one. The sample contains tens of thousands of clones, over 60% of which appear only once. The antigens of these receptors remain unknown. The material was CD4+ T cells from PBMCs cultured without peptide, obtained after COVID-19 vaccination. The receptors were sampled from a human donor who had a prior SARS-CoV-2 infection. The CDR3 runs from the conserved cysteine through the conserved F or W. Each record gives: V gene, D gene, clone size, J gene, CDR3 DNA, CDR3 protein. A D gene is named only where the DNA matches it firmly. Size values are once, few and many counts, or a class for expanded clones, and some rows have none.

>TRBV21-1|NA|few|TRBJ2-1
TGTGCCAGCAGCACTGGGACTAGCGGGAGGGCCGATAATGAGCAGTTCTTC
CASSTGTSGRADNEQFF
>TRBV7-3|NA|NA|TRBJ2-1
TGTGCCAGCAGCAAAGAGGCTGGGCTACAAAAGCAGTTCTTC
CASSKEAGLQKQFF
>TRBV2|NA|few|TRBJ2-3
TGTGCCAGCACCGCAGCTGGCACAGATACGCAGTATTTT
CASTAAGTDTQYF
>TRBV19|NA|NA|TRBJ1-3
TGTGCCAGTAGGTCCCTCGGCTCTGGAAACACCATATATTTT
CASRSLGSGNTIYF
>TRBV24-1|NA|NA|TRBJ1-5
TGTGCCACCAGTGATAAATCACTTACAGGGCGCCCTTATAGCAATCAGCCCCAGCATTTT
CATSDKSLTGRPYSNQPQHF
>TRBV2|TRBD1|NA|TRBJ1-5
TGTGCCAGCAGTGGTCGGGACAGCCGCAATCAGCCCCAGCATTTT
CASSGRDSRNQPQHF
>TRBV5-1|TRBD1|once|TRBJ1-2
TGCGCCAGCAGCAACGGACAGGGGATAGCATTTGGCTACACCTTC
CASSNGQGIAFGYTF
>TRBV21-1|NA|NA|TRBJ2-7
TGTGCCAGCAGCCCGGGACGGCTACGATGGGGCTGCATATCCTACGAGCAGTACTTC
CASSPGRLRWGCISYEQYF
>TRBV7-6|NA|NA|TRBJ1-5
TGTGCCAGCAGCGAGGGCAACAATCAGCCCCAGCATTTT
CASSEGNNQPQHF
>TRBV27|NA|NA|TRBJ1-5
TGTGCCAGCAGTTTTCAAGGAGTGGGGGATCAGCCCCAGCATTTT
CASSFQGVGDQPQHF
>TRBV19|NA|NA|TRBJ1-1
TGTGCCAGTAGTATAGTCCTTAAGGACACTGAAGCTTTCTTT
CASSIVLKDTEAFF
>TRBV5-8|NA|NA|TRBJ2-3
TGTGCCAGCAGCTTCACAGATACGCAGTATTTT
CASSFTDTQYF
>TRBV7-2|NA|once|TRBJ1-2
NA
CASSWGTGTHTF
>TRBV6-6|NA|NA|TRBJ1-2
TGTGCCACAGTTTTCACCACCGGTGGCTATGGCTACACCTTC
CATVFTTGGYGYTF
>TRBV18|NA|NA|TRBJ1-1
TGTGCCAGCTCGCAAGGGGGGGACACTGAAGCTTTCTTT
CASSQGGDTEAFF
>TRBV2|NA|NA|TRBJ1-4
TGTGCCAGCAGTGAAGACGGGGGAGGGGGTGAAAAACTGTTTTTT
CASSEDGGGGEKLFF
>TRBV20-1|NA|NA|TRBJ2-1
TGCAGTGCCTCGAGGGGGAATGAGCAGTTCTTC
CSASRGNEQFF
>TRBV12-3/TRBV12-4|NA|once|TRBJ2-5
TGTGCCAGCAGTTTGGAAGGGGGAGAGACCCAGTACTTC
CASSLEGGETQYF
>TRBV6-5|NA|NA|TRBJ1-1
TGTGCCAGCAGTTACCTCGGGAATAGTCGGCGAGCTTTCTTT
CASSYLGNSRRAFF
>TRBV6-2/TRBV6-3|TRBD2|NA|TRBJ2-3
TGTGCCAGCAGTTGGGGGGGTTATGGTACGCAGTATTTT
CASSWGGYGTQYF
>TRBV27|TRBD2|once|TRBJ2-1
TGTGCCAGCAGTGGGCAGACTAGCGGGAGTTTGAATGAGCAGTTCTTC
CASSGQTSGSLNEQFF
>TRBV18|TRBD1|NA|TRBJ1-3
TGTGCCAGCTCACCGGACAGGGGGCCAGGAAACACCATATATTTT
CASSPDRGPGNTIYF
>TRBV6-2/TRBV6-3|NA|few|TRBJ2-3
TGTGCCAGCAGTTACTTAACCCGCACAGATACGCAGTATTTT
CASSYLTRTDTQYF
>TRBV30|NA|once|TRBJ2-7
TGTGCCTGGAACAGGGACTACGAGCAGTACTTC
CAWNRDYEQYF
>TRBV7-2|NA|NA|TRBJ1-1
TGTGCCAGCAGCCTAACAAGAAACACTGAAGCTTTCTTT
CASSLTRNTEAFF
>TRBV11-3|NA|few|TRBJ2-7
TGTGCCAGCAGCTTATACGGCAGAACTTCCTACGAGCAGTACTTC
CASSLYGRTSYEQYF
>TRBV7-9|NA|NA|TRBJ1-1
TGTGCCAGCAGCCCCATGAACACTGAAGCTTTCTTT
CASSPMNTEAFF
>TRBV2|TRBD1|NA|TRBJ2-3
TGTGCCAGCAGTGAGATACAGGGGGCAAGAGATACGCAGTATTTT
CASSEIQGARDTQYF
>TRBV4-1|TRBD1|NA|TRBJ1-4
TGCGCCAGCAGCCAACATTTGACAGGGGACTTCCTTGCAACTAATGAAAAACTGTTTTTT
CASSQHLTGDFLATNEKLFF
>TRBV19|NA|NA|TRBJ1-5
TGTGCCAGTTCGCCAGGCTATAGCAATCAGCCCCAGCATTTT
CASSPGYSNQPQHF
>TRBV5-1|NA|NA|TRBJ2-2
TGCGCCAGCAGCTTGCTGGGATTGGGGGCCGGGGAGCTGTTTTTT
CASSLLGLGAGELFF
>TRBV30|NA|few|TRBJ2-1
TGTGCCTGGAGTGTCCCGGGAGCAGAGCAGTTCTTC
CAWSVPGAEQFF
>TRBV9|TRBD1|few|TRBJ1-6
TGTGCCAGCAGCCGACAGGGGTCAAGGAATTCACCCCTCCACTTT
CASSRQGSRNSPLHF
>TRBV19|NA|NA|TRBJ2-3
TGTGCCAGTAGTATAGATCACCCAGGGGGGTCTAGCACAGATACGCAGTATTTT
CASSIDHPGGSSTDTQYF
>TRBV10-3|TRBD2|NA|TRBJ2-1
TGTGCCATCAACCCTAGCGGGGGGGAGAATGAGCAGTTCTTC
CAINPSGGENEQFF
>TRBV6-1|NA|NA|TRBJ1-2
TGTGCCAGCAGTGAAGGACAGTTGGGCTATGGCTACACCTTC
CASSEGQLGYGYTF
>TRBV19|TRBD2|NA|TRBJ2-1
TGTGCCAGTAGTATCTTGGTTGGCGGGGGCTCCTACAATGAGCAGTTCTTC
CASSILVGGGSYNEQFF
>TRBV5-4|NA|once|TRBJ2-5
TGTGCCAGCAGCTTGGATACGGAGTACCAAGAGACCCAGTACTTC
CASSLDTEYQETQYF
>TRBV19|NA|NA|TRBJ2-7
TGTGCCAGTAGTAACCCCCAGGCAGGGCCATTCTACGAGCAGTACTTC
CASSNPQAGPFYEQYF
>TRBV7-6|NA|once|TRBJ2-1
TGTGCCAGCAGCTTTCAAGGGGATTCCTACAATGAGCAGTTCTTC
CASSFQGDSYNEQFF
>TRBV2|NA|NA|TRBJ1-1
TGTGCCAGCAGTGACCCTCCGAAGAACACTGAAGCTTTCTTT
CASSDPPKNTEAFF
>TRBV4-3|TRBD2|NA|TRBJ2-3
TGCGCCAGCAGCCAACTAGCGGGAGGGCCAACAGATACGCAGTATTTT
CASSQLAGGPTDTQYF
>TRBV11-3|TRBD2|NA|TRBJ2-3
TGTGCCAGCAGTTCAGGACTAGACACAGATACGCAGTATTTT
CASSSGLDTDTQYF
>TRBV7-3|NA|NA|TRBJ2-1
TGTGCCAGCAGCCGCTCAGGGTTCTACAATGAGCAGTTCTTC
CASSRSGFYNEQFF
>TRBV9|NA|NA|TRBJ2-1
TGTGCCAGCAGCCCCGGGCCCCCAGGTGCCTACAATGAGCAGTTCTTC
CASSPGPPGAYNEQFF